This T cell receptor beta chain is from a study of cytomegalovirus exposure and HLA in healthy donors (dated by TCRdb to 2016 to 2017). For the study in its entirety: According to an earlier analysis of a few hundred of the donors, 200 million or so T cells yielded approximately 120 million unique TCR beta sequences and 276 Gb of sequence data. Approximately 330 gigabases of sequencing data and approximately 91 million unique TCR sequences made up an early release that covered nearly 650 HLA-typed donors. Of the roughly 430 genotyped donors, approximately 83% fell in the genetic ancestry cluster associated with self-reported Caucasian donors. The study aimed to test whether signatures of past pathogen exposure could be identified by cataloging public T cell receptors. The study profiled the T cell repertoires of fewer than 850 subjects by immunosequencing and related them to cytomegalovirus serostatus. A separate validation cohort of roughly 110 different subjects was used in addition to the roughly 620-subject first cohort. To predict cytomegalovirus infection status, the study brought together high-throughput TCR immunosequencing, statistical association of individual TCRs with disease status, and machine learning. To study patterns of TCR occurrence, a later analysis re-analyzed previously published TCR beta repertoires from around 670 donors and added high-resolution HLA genotyping. Rather than drawing on any new phenotypic data, the later analysis identified candidate immune exposures from TCR beta sequences and the way those sequences occurred across donors. In an earlier analysis of several hundred of the donors, high-throughput TCR beta sequencing was used to judge whether each TCR beta V gene segment behaved as functional or pseudogenic. Donor age, sex, ethnicity and CMV serostatus were compiled alongside the repertoire data. Genome-wide SNP genotypes for about 65% of the 666 donors were used in a later genetic analysis, which treated that subset as a discovery cohort. All discovery cohort repertoires had been generated on a single sequencing platform. HLA typing included class I and class II loci at four-digit resolution. The number of donors typed differed by locus, with roughly 620-630 for A, B, C, DRB1 and DQB1, about 500 for DQA1, some 570 for DPA1, and approximately 470 for DPB1. Four to six DR-DQ haplotypes were handled as single units for association and clustering, since linkage in the cohort was strong. Among roughly 400 genotyped donors of the cohort, an average of around 250,000 unique TCR beta nucleotide sequences was sequenced per donor, of which 15% to 20% were non-productive. What the research found in general, with its limitations: Compared with the roughly 700-donor mean, donors in an Asian-associated ancestry cluster had fewer N-insertions in productive TCRs, according to a later genetic analysis. According to the authors, the approach could potentially be generalized to other disease states and immunological phenotypes. In an earlier analysis of about 600 of the donors, most TCR beta V segments appeared in productive rearrangements about 87% or about 30% of the time, broadly matching IMGT annotations. Seventeen rarely observed V segments, including chromosome 9 orphons, were excluded from the earlier analysis of several hundred of the donors because counts were too low. Because some donors lacked HLA typing at each locus, the association tests relied only on the typed subset. A later genetic analysis associated a missense DCLRE1C variant with V-gene and J-gene trimming of TCR beta chains, and an independent cohort replicated the association. Specific HLA alleles were associated with over 15,000 TCR beta sequences at a false discovery rate of 0.05 in a later analysis. A later analysis reported that several top co-occurrence clusters appeared linked to parvovirus B19, influenza, CMV and Epstein-Barr virus. Most CMV-associated TCR beta chains appeared to be HLA-restricted in a later analysis, and the HLA associations seemed to be driven largely by CMV exposure. According to a later analysis, TCR association rates differed among HLA loci, with DRB1 alleles showing the most associated TCRs and HLA-C alleles showing the fewest. Some IMGT-functional V segments, including TRBV6-2 and TRBV6-3, could not be distinguished by the 87-base-pair reads and were therefore excluded. The classifier was reported to diagnose cytomegalovirus status with high specificity and sensitivity in both the original cohort and the validation cohort. Compared with equally common non-associated chains, HLA-associated TCR beta chains in a later analysis were more clonally expanded and had lower generation probabilities. A few of the identified cytomegalovirus-associated TCR beta chains were confirmed in vitro to be specific for cytomegalovirus antigens. Across donors, most TCR sequences were observed very rarely, whereas some public TCRs were present in many individuals. Presence/absence analyses assumed roughly uniform sequencing depth across donors, an assumption that may not hold. In this cohort, only TCR beta chains were sequenced, and detectable features were limited by the absence of alpha or paired-chain data. Immune exposure information for the cohort was limited to CMV serostatus. The study gave a list of 150 to 200 TCR beta chains associated with cytomegalovirus. The sequencing pipeline was judged likely to have produced a cluster of highly shared sequence variants as a technical artifact. Strong co-occurrence of HLA alleles, especially DR and DQ, made assigning TCR associations to individual alleles difficult. Linkage disequilibrium might explain the correlated functional status among segregating V segments, but an unknown experimental factor could not be ruled out. A further reported finding was that TCR beta sequences accurately predicted the HLA-A and HLA-B alleles for most subjects in the first cohort.

Library creation used the immunoSEQ multiplex PCR assay. A mixture of 60 forward primers for TCR Vbeta segments and 13 reverse primers for TCR Jbeta segments was used in the multiplex PCR. Amplification of the CDR3 region of rearranged TCR beta genes was performed with a multiplex PCR assay on genomic DNA. On the Illumina HiSeq System, the amplified TCR beta libraries were sequenced as 87-base-pair reads. In the authors' own workflow: Across the 600 to 700 repertoires, a later analysis counted around 80 million unique TCR beta chains, roughly 11 million of which were shared by at least two donors. Raw reads were error-corrected and collapsed into unique sequences by a nearest-neighbor algorithm in which closely related sequences were merged to remove PCR and sequencing errors. V, D and J gene segments were assigned by aligning CDR3 sequences to IMGT reference sequences. For a sequence to be retained, a match of at least six nucleotides was required to both a V gene segment and a J gene segment. Rearrangements were classified as productive when the CDR3 lacked stop codons and remained in frame with V and J, and all other rearrangements were classified as non-productive. CDR3 was defined by IMGT convention, running from the second conserved V-encoded cysteine to the conserved J-encoded phenylalanine. The earlier analysis of 450 to 750 of the donors excluded any sequence lacking an unambiguous match to a single V gene segment. In an earlier analysis of a few hundred of the donors, a V segment was called functional when productive rearrangements were above 56.7%, and segregating when the standard deviation between donors exceeded 5%. To diagnose cytomegalovirus status from the catalog of TCR beta chain sequences, a statistical classification framework was built. A later analysis assigned V and J genes by comparing TCR nucleotide sequences with IMGT/GENE-DB human TR gene sequences. In a later analysis, CDR3 sequences and most-parsimonious VDJ recombination scenarios were assigned using the TCRdist pipeline. In a later analysis, each TCR beta chain was defined by its CDR3 amino acid sequence together with its V-gene family, and reads without a unique V-gene family were excluded. In a later analysis, 550 to 650 highly shared, low-generation-probability nucleotide sequences were removed to address suspected cross-contamination and a sequencing artifact. In a later analysis, a clonal expansion index was calculated for each public chain from normalized within-repertoire ranks of inferred template counts. A later analysis computed generation probabilities with a VDJ recombination model fitted to out-of-frame rearrangements, and checked the results against IGoR. A later analysis scored TCR-TCR, TCR-HLA and TCR-CMV co-occurrence with hypergeometric tests, applying a repertoire-size bias correction to TCR pairs. False discovery rates were estimated in a later analysis by permuting HLA or CMV assignments 20 times. In a later analysis, co-occurring TCRs were grouped using DBSCAN, with TCRdist sequence similarity added in when clustering inside HLA-allele-positive subsets. For co-occurrence clustering, repertoires with fewer than 30,000 or more than 120,000 public chains were excluded, along with five repertoires with anomalous nucleotide sharing. Imported from immuneACCESS, the table was reduced by TCRdb to in-frame sequences with V and J called. These copies leave out some clones; in studies compared against another copy, an unresolved V gene accounts for under half, and the cause of the remainder is not known. For V, J and clone size, that table is used; D and trimming come from the DNA. This sample is represented by some 130,000 clones; about three quarters of them were singletons. The ten most abundant clones make up under 1.2% of the sample.

The cohort was made up of approximately 700 healthy bone marrow donors. At the time of sampling, all cohort members were nominally healthy, though unrecorded immune exposures were likely present. CMV serostatus was recorded as positive for 289 and negative for about 55% of the roughly 670 cohort members, whereas no CMV serostatus was recorded for the donor in question. A peripheral blood sample was collected from each donor, and TCR beta sequencing was performed on peripheral blood mononuclear cells. Genomic DNA extraction from the blood cell samples was performed with the Qiagen DNeasy Blood Extraction Kit. The CDR3 starts with the cysteine, ends with the phenylalanine, and has 12 residues. Left in the record is the CDR3 DNA by itself, 36 bases read in frame from the first base. As to this clone: Its cognate antigen has yet to be identified. No per-base quality is available; no much larger clone lies one base away.

This receptor was obtained from a human donor in good health. The sequenced sample was PBMCs. The V and J segments used are TRBV21-1 and TRBJ2-7; TRBD2 was called by the table and not checked on the DNA. TRBV21-1 is designated a pseudogene. In nucleotide form, the sequence is TGTGCCGCGGGGGGGGGATCCTACGAGCAGTACTTC. This translates into CAAGGGSYEQYF.